These 9 T cell receptor beta chains originate from one sample sequenced in a study of T cell repertoires in breast cancer. Unpaired genes were suppressed by blocking oligonucleotides during a second nested PCR. TCRdb called the emulsion pairing reads again in MiXCR, with one record for every CDR3 protein. The table lists about 40,000 distinct CDR3 sequences, about 41% of them singletons. An expanded emulsion RT-PCR with primers for all TCR V genes paired CD8+ T cell chains. Sequenced material: CD8+ T cells. The source of these receptors is a pool of human donors with breast cancer or a healthy control (not recorded which).

The rearrangement joins TRBV7-2 to TRBJ1-2; D may be TRBD1 (5 bases). V gave up 2 bases and J gave up 5 bases, with 12 bases separating them. The CDR3 has 14 residues. The germline CDR1 and CDR2 sequences are SGHTA and FQGNSA. CDR3: CASSLQGPPYGYTF. CDR3 nucleotide sequence: TGTGCCAGCAGCTTACAGGGACCCCCGTATGGCTACACCTTC.

The chain couples TRBV10-3 to TRBJ1-2; D remains unclear. The CDR3 has 15 amino acids. The V end lost 4 bases, the J end lost 2 bases, and 14 bases lay between the germline ends. Germline V gene lookup returns CDR1 ENHRY and CDR2 SYGVKD. CDR3 DNA: TGTGCCATCAGTGTGGCAGAGCTTCCGAACTATGGCTACACCTTC. Translating it yields CAISVAELPNYGYTF.

The sample holds a few counts of this clonotype. The rearrangement uses TRBV20-1 and TRBJ1-1; D is possibly TRBD1 (6 bases). The CDR3 runs 14 residues. The germline V gene encodes CDR1 DFQATT and CDR2 SNEGSKA (reference sequence). Here the CDR3 DNA reads TGCAGCGACTCCCCGGAGGGGGGAATGAGACCAGCTTTCTTT. The encoded protein is CSDSPEGGMRPAFF.

A remark on this clonotype: At one end, the junction sequence differs from germline, possibly due to a read error. This chain links TRBV15 with TRBJ1-5, with D tentatively TRBD1 (5 bases). Germline values: CDR1 LNHNV, CDR2 YYDKDF (reference sequence). This CDR3 comprises 15 residues. Written as DNA, the CDR3 is TGTGCCACCAGCAGGCGAGGGGACTTCAATCAGCCCCGGCATTTT. Translation: CATSRRGDFNQPRHF.

The chain uses TRBV7-2 and TRBJ1-2, with no clear D. CDR3 length: 13 amino acids. Trimming took off 4 bases at V and 3 bases at J, with 9 bases between the two ends. The germline V gene has CDR1 SGHTA and CDR2 FQGNSA. CDR3 amino acids: CASSSRRDYGYTF. DNA of the CDR3: TGTGCCAGCAGCTCCCGTAGGGACTATGGCTACACCTTC.

The rearrangement uses TRBV11-2 and TRBJ2-1, with 8 positions matching TRBD1. The CDR3 consists of 14 residues. V was pared by 6 bases and J by 7 bases, with 8 bases of the junction left unmatched. The germline CDR1 and CDR2 sequences are SGHAT and FQNNGV. The CDR3 region is CASRRTGFVNEQFF. CDR3 nucleotides: TGTGCCAGCAGACGGACAGGGTTTGTGAATGAGCAGTTCTTC.

This clonotype came up a few times. The rearrangement links TRBV7-8 to TRBJ1-1; no clear D gene. Between the trimmed V and J ends, which lost 5 bases and 4 bases, there was a span of 8 bases. In germline, CDR1 is SGHVS, CDR2 FQNEAQ. This CDR3 has 12 amino acids. CDR3 protein: CASSRVGTEAFF. The CDR3 nucleotides are TGTGCCAGCAGCCGTGTTGGCACTGAAGCTTTCTTT.

The chain recombines TRBV7-3 with TRBJ2-7; TRBD2 aligns across 11 bases. The CDR3 runs 15 residues. With 5 bases clipped from V and 2 bases from J, the junction kept 5 bases outside the gene matches. CDR1 and CDR2 (germline): SGHTA, FQGTGA. The CDR3 DNA reads TGTGCCAGCAGCATTCTAGCGGGGGGCCCCTACGAGCAGTACTTC. It translates to CASSILAGGPYEQYF. The variable domain in full, with the rest retrieved from reference TRBV7-3 and TRBJ2-7, is GAGVSQTPSNKVTEKGKYVELRCDPISGHTALYWYRQSLGQGPEFLIYFQGTGAADDSGLPNDRFFAVRPEGSVSTLKIQRTERGDSAVYLCASSILAGGPYEQYFGPGTRLTVT.

The sample holds one count of this clonotype. The chain employs TRBV6-2 or TRBV6-3 and TRBJ2-1; TRBD2 aligns across 8 bases. Germline V lookup: CDR1 MNHEY, CDR2 SVGEGT. The length of the CDR3 is 15 residues. J lost 8 bases, V lost 0 bases, and 6 bases had no gene match. The CDR3: CASSYSGSGIYEQFF. CDR3 bases: TGTGCCAGCAGTTACTCGGGTAGCGGGATCTATGAGCAGTTCTTC.